These 13 T cell receptor beta chains were sequenced from one sample in a study of blood T cell repertoires in COVID-19. Data came from immunoSEQ multiplex PCR; TCRdb stores just in-frame clones and leaves some out. The data show about 220,000 clones, about nine tenths seen once. The sequencing sample was made of peripheral blood. The receptors stem from a man aged 35 to 55 with acute or convalescent COVID-19.

V usage is TRBV30 and J usage is TRBJ2-1, with 13 bases identical to TRBD2. The germline CDR1 and CDR2 sequences are GTSNPN and SVGIG (reference sequence). The ends lost 4 bases at V and 7 bases at J; junction bases unmatched: 13. This CDR3 is 17 amino acids long. Written as DNA, the CDR3 is TGTGCCTGGAACCTCGAACCGGGACTAGCGGGATTGAATGAGCAGTTCTTC. Translation gives CAWNLEPGLAGLNEQFF.

Comment on this clone: Germline and junction disagree at one end, which may indicate a read error. The rearrangement links TRBV28 to TRBJ2-7, with D maybe TRBD2 (6 bases). This CDR3 spans 13 amino acids. Per the germline V gene, CDR1 is MDHEN and CDR2 is SYDVKM. CDR3 amino acids: CACSGGAPYEQYF. CDR3 nucleotide sequence: TGTGCCTGCAGCGGAGGGGCCCCCTACGAGCAGTACTTC.

The rearrangement joins TRBV2 to TRBJ1-5; 7 bases are shared with TRBD1. The germline V gene encodes CDR1 SNHLY and CDR2 FYNNEI. The CDR3 runs 18 residues. V gave up 8 bases and J gave up 0 bases; unmatched junction bases: 16. The CDR3 DNA is TGTGCCAGCGAGTCCCGACAGGGCGGGTGGGTTAGCAATCAGCCCCAGCATTTT. This translates into CASESRQGGWVSNQPQHF.

The gene calls are TRBV7-2 and TRBJ2-7; no definite D call. CDR1 and CDR2 (germline): SGHTA, FQGNSA. The length of the CDR3 is 12 residues. Between the trimmed V and J ends, which lost 4 bases and 7 bases, there was a span of 11 bases. This chain's CDR3 is CASSSSVREQYF. Here the CDR3 DNA reads TGTGCCAGCAGCTCCAGCGTAAGGGAGCAGTACTTC. Supplemented by reference TRBV7-2 and TRBJ2-7, the full variable domain reads GAGVSQSPSNKVTEKGKDVELRCDPISGHTALYWYRQSLGQGLEFLIYFQGNSAPDKSGLPSDRFSAERTGGSVSTLTIQRTQQEDSAVYLCASSSSVREQYFGPGTRLTVT.

This clone is a singleton in its sample. J is TRBJ2-3 and V is TRBV24-1; TRBD2 matches 7 bases. The CDR3 sequence is 13 residues long. V trimming: 12 bases; J trimming: 3 bases; junction bases outside the gene matches: 8. Germline V gene sequence: CDR1 KGHDR, CDR2 SFDVKD. The CDR3 sequence: CAGTTCETDTQYF. As DNA, the CDR3 is TGTGCCGGGACTACATGTGAAACAGATACGCAGTATTTT.

The chain joins TRBV27 to TRBJ1-1; possible D gene TRBD1, 5 bases. The length of the CDR3 is 15 residues. Deletions cut 3 bases from V and 5 bases from J, with 16 bases between. Germline lookup yields CDR1 MNHEY and CDR2 SMNVEV (reference sequence). The CDR3 DNA reads as TGTGCCAGCAGTTTCCTACCGATTCAGGGTACTGAAGCTTTCTTT. This gives the protein CASSFLPIQGTEAFF.

The chain joins TRBV18 to TRBJ2-3; D may be TRBD1 (5 bases). The germline V gene has CDR1 KGHSH and CDR2 LQKENI. The V gene lost 3 bases and the J gene lost 2 bases, with 12 bases spanning the gap. CDR3 size: 15 residues. In nucleotides, the CDR3 is TGTGCCAGCTCACCGAGACAGCTTTTCACAGATACGCAGTATTTT. Residues: CASSPRQLFTDTQYF. Filled out from reference TRBV18 and TRBJ2-3, the complete variable domain reads NAGVMQNPRHLVRRRGQEARLRCSPMKGHSHVYWYRQLPEEGLKFMVYLQKENIIDESGMPKERFSAEFPKEGPSILRIQQVVRGDSAAYFCASSPRQLFTDTQYFGPGTRLTVL.

The chain combines TRBV18 with TRBJ2-2; 9 bases map to TRBD1. The ends lost 1 base at V and 6 bases at J; junction bases unmatched: 6. This CDR3 has 16 amino acids. Germline CDR1 and CDR2: KGHSH and LQKENI. CDR3 residues: CASSPLNTGGSGELFF. CDR3 in DNA: TGTGCCAGCTCACCACTTAATACAGGGGGCTCCGGGGAGCTGTTTTTT.

J is TRBJ1-3 and V is TRBV28; TRBD1 matches at 7 bases. CDR3 length: 17 amino acids. Germline CDR1 and CDR2: MDHEN and SYDVKM. V shed 6 bases, J shed 3 bases, and the junction held 14 bases outside the gene matches. The CDR3 sequence is CASSETRQGGLGNTIYF. CDR3 in DNA: TGTGCCAGCAGCGAGACACGACAGGGAGGCCTTGGAAACACCATATATTTT.

V gene TRBV6-6 combines with J gene TRBJ1-2; a possible D gene is TRBD1 (5 bases). Germline values: CDR1 MNHNY, CDR2 SVGAGI (reference sequence). This CDR3 has 15 residues. Deletions cut 2 bases from V and 6 bases from J, with 16 bases between. DNA for the CDR3: TGTGCCAGCAGTTACCATCCACCCGGGGGGGATGGCTACACCTTC. Amino acid sequence: CASSYHPPGGDGYTF.

The gene calls are TRBV10-1 and TRBJ2-2, with a possible D match to TRBD1 (6 bases). V shed 7 bases and J shed 3 bases, with 6 bases lying between them. CDR1 and CDR2 from the germline V gene are WNHNN and SYGVQD (reference sequence). This CDR3 is built from 12 residues. CDR3 nucleotide sequence: TGCGCCAGCAAGGGGGACACCGGGGAGCTGTTTTTT. It translates to CASKGDTGELFF.

V gene TRBV12-3 or TRBV12-4 combines with J gene TRBJ1-5, with D tentatively TRBD1 (5 bases). This CDR3 has 13 amino acids. V was shortened by 7 bases and J by 4 bases, with 11 bases between the two germline ends. The CDR3 here is CASTQGPNQPQHF. The DNA for the CDR3 is TGTGCCAGCACCCAGGGTCCGAATCAGCCCCAGCATTTT.

The chain carries TRBV6-5 and TRBJ1-1, with 9 bases aligning to TRBD1. The CDR3 spans 15 residues. The trim removed 6 bases at V and 2 bases at J, leaving 7 bases unmatched. CDR1 and CDR2 from the germline V gene are MNHEY and SVGAGI. CDR3 sequence: CASRIIQGANTEAFF. The CDR3 coding sequence is TGTGCCAGCAGAATTATACAGGGGGCCAACACTGAAGCTTTCTTT.